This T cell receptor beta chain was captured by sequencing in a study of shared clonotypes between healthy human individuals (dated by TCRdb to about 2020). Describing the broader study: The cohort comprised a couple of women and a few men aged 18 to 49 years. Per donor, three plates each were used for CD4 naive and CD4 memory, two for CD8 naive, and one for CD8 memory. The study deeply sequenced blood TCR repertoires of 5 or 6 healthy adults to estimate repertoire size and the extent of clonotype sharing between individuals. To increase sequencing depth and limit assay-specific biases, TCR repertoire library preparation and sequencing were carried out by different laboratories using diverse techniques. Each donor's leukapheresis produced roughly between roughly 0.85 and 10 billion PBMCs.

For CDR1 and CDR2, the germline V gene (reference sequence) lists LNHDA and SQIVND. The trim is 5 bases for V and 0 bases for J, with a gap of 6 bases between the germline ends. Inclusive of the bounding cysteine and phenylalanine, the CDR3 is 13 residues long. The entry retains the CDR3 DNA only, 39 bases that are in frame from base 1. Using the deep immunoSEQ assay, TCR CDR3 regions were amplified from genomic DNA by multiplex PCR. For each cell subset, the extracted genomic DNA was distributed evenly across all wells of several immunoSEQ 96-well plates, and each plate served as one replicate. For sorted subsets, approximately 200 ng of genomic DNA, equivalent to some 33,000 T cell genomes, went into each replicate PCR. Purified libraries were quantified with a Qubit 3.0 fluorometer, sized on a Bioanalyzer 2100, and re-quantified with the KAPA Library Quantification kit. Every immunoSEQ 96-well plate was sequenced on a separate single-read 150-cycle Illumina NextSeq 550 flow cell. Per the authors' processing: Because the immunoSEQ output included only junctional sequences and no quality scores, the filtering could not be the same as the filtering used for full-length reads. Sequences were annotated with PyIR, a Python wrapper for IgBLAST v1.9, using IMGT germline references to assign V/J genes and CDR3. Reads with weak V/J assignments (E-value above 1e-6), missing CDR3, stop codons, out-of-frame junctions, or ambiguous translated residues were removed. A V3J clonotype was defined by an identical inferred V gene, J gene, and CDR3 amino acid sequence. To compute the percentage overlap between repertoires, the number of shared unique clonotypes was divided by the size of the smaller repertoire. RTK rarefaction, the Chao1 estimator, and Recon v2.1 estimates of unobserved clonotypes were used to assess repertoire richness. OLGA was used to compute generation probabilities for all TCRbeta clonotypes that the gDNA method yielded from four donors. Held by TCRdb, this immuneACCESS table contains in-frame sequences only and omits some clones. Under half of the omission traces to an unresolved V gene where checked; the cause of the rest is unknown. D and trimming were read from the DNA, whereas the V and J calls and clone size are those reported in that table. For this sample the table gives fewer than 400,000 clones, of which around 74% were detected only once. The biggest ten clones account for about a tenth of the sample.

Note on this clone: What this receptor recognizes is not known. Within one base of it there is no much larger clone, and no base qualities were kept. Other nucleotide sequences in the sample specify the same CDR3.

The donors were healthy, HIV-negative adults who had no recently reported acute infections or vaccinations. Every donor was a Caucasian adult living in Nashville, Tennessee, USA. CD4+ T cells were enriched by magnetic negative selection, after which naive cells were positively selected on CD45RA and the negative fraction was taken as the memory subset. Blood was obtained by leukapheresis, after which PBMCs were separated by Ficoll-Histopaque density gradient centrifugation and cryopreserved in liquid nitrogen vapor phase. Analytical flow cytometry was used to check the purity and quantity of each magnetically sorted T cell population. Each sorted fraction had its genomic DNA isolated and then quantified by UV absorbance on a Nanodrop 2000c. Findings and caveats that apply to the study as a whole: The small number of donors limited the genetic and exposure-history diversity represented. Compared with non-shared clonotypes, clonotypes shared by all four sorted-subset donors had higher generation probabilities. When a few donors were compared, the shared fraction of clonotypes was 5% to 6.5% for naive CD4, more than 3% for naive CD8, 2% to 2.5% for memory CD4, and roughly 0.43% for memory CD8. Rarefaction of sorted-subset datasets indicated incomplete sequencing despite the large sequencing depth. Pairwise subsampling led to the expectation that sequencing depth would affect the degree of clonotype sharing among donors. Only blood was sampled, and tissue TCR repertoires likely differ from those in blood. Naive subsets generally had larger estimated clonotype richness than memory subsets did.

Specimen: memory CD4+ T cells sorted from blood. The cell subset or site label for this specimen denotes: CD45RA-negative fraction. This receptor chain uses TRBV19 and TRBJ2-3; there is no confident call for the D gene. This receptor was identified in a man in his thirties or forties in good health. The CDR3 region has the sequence CASSPGSTDTQYF. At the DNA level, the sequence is TGTGCCAGTAGTCCAGGTAGCACAGATACGCAGTATTTT.